Below, 23 T cell receptor beta chains from the same sample are listed, as sequenced in a study of blood T cell repertoires in COVID-19. The data were produced by immunoSEQ multiplex PCR, yet TCRdb's version contains in-frame clones alone and is incomplete. The table shows 190,000 or so clones, with around 90% occurring only once. The specimen sequenced was PBMCs or T cells enriched from blood (not recorded which). These TCRs come from a woman aged 25 to 39 who had recovered from COVID-19.

The V gene is TRBV28, the J gene TRBJ1-4; 8 bases agree with TRBD1. The V gene's germline CDR1 is MDHEN and CDR2 SYDVKM. J gave up 7 bases and V 5 bases, and 12 bases lay outside the gene matches. The CDR3 consists of 16 residues. CDR3 coding DNA: TGTGCCAGCAGTGGGGCCGGCGCAGGGGGCATTGAAAAACTGTTTTTT. Encoded protein: CASSGAGAGGIEKLFF. The whole variable domain, filled in from reference TRBV28 and TRBJ1-4, reads DVKVTQSSRYLVKRTGEKVFLECVQDMDHENMFWYRQDPGLGLRLIYFSYDVKMKEKGDIPEGYSVSREKKERFSLILESASTNQTSMYLCASSGAGAGGIEKLFFGSGTQLSVL.

The chain employs TRBV19 and TRBJ1-4; TRBD1 agrees at 9 bases. The CDR3 extends over 14 amino acids. Unmatched junction bases numbered 4, after V lost 3 bases and J lost 8 bases. The germline gives CDR1 LNHDA, CDR2 SQIVND (reference sequence). CDR3 region: CASSMGQGREKLFF. DNA of the CDR3: TGTGCCAGTAGTATGGGACAGGGCCGCGAAAAACTGTTTTTT. Full variable domain (remainder filled in from reference TRBV19 and TRBJ1-4): DGGITQSPKYLFRKEGQNVTLSCEQNLNHDAMYWYRQDPGQGLRLIYYSQIVNDFQKGDIAEGYSVSREKKESFPLTVTSAQKNPTAFYLCASSMGQGREKLFFGSGTQLSVL.

The CDR3 is CASSFLTGKEKLFF. In nucleotides, the CDR3 is TGTGCCAGCAGTTTCCTGACAGGGAAAGAAAAACTGTTTTTT. The V and J genes are TRBV27 and TRBJ1-4, with 7 bases that match TRBD1. V shed 3 bases and J 8 bases; nucleotides not matched to a gene: 6. This CDR3 region has 14 residues. The germline V gene has CDR1 MNHEY and CDR2 SMNVEV (reference sequence).

J is TRBJ1-1 and V is TRBV6-5; 11 bases map to TRBD1. This CDR3 has 14 residues. V was pared by 7 bases and J by 6 bases, with 7 bases of the junction left unmatched. Germline CDR1 and CDR2: MNHEY and SVGAGI. The CDR3 nucleotides read TGTGCCAGCAATCCGGACAGGGGGCTCTCTGAAGCTTTCTTT. Translation: CASNPDRGLSEAFF.

The rearrangement joins TRBV18 to TRBJ2-2, with 7 bases lining up with TRBD1. After removal of 5 bases from V and 5 bases from J, the junction contained 8 bases not matched to a gene. The CDR3 extends over 15 amino acids. The germline CDR1 and CDR2 sequences are KGHSH and LQKENI. The CDR3, as DNA: TGTGCCAGCTCATTCGGACAGGAAGGTACCGGGGAGCTGTTTTTT. Amino acids: CASSFGQEGTGELFF. The complete variable domain, with remaining parts taken from reference TRBV18 and TRBJ2-2, reads NAGVMQNPRHLVRRRGQEARLRCSPMKGHSHVYWYRQLPEEGLKFMVYLQKENIIDESGMPKERFSAEFPKEGPSILRIQQVVRGDSAAYFCASSFGQEGTGELFFGEGSRLTVL.

This clone is a singleton in its sample. This sequence joins TRBV7-9 and TRBJ1-2; 7 bases agree with TRBD1. Germline V gene sequence: CDR1 SEHNR, CDR2 FQNEAQ (reference sequence). The CDR3 is 13 residues long. Germline trimming cut 5 bases from V and 6 bases from J; bases unmatched to any gene: 6. The CDR3 nucleotides read TGTGCCAGCAGCCCCCCAGGGGGTCATGGCTACACCTTC. The encoded protein is CASSPPGGHGYTF. Based on the CDR3 plus reference TRBV7-9 and TRBJ1-2, the full variable domain is DTGVSQNPRHKITKRGQNVTFRCDPISEHNRLYWYRQTLGQGPEFLTYFQNEAQLEKSRLLSDRFSAERPKGSFSTLEIQRTEQGDSAMYLCASSPPGGHGYTFGSGTRLTVV.

This clone occurred a few times. The genes are TRBV18 and TRBJ2-7, with 8 nucleotides matching TRBD1. The CDR3 runs 13 residues. Germline V lookup: CDR1 KGHSH, CDR2 LQKENI. The ends lost 6 bases at V and 4 bases at J; junction bases unmatched: 5. This CDR3 reads CASSVGTGYEQYF. The CDR3 DNA reads TGTGCCAGCTCGGTCGGGACAGGATACGAGCAGTACTTC.

With regard to this clone: This CDR3 is also generated by other DNA sequences in the sample. The chain links TRBV5-4 to TRBJ1-1, with TRBD1 as a possible D gene (6 bases). V was cut by 4 bases and J by 1 base, with 11 bases left in between. The length of the CDR3 is 14 residues. Germline V gives CDR1 SGHNT, CDR2 YYREEE (reference sequence). DNA of the CDR3: TGTGCCAGCAGCCTGGGACACCCGAACACTGAAGCTTTCTTT. It yields the protein CASSLGHPNTEAFF.

There are a few counts of this clone. The chain couples TRBV29-1 to TRBJ1-2; TRBD1 might be the D (5 bases). From germline, CDR1 is SQVTM and CDR2 ANQGSEA. This CDR3 has 11 amino acids. Trimming cost V 6 bases and J 4 bases, with 9 bases left between them. The CDR3 bases are TGCAGCGTGGGGGGTCCCTATGGCTACACCTTC. Protein sequence: CSVGGPYGYTF. Full variable domain (rest looked up from reference TRBV29-1 and TRBJ1-2): SAVISQKPSRDICQRGTSLTIQCQVDSQVTMMFWYRQQPGQSLTLIATANQGSEATYESGFVIDKFPISRPNLTFSTLTVSNMSPEDSSIYLCSVGGPYGYTFGSGTRLTVV.

This clone is a singleton in its sample. This chain uses TRBV11-2 with TRBJ2-3, with a possible D match to TRBD1 (5 bases). This CDR3 contains 13 residues. Per the germline V gene, CDR1 is SGHAT and CDR2 is FQNNGV. Trimming removed 3 bases from V and 3 bases from J, with 7 bases in between. The DNA for the CDR3 is TGTGCCAGCAGCTTTGGACAAACAGATACGCAGTATTTT. The encoded protein is CASSFGQTDTQYF. The whole variable domain, filled in from reference TRBV11-2 and TRBJ2-3, reads EAGVAQSPRYKIIEKRQSVAFWCNPISGHATLYWYQQILGQGPKLLIQFQNNGVVDDSQLPKDRFSAERLKGVDSTLKIQPAKLEDSAVYLCASSFGQTDTQYFGPGTRLTVL.

This chain joins TRBV6-5 and TRBJ2-3, with a possible D match to TRBD1 (5 bases). Between the trimmed V and J ends, which lost 2 bases and 0 bases, there was a span of 9 bases. CDR3 length equals 15 residues. Per the germline V gene, CDR1 is MNHEY and CDR2 is SVGAGI. CDR3 DNA: TGTGCCAGCAGTTACACCCAGGGAAGCACAGATACGCAGTATTTT. This gives the protein CASSYTQGSTDTQYF.

The chain carries TRBV5-4 and TRBJ1-1; TRBD1 aligns across 8 bases. J was trimmed by 1 base and V by 0 bases; bases with no gene match: 5. Germline V gene sequence: CDR1 SGHNT, CDR2 YYREEE (reference sequence). This CDR3 has 16 residues. CDR3 amino acids: CASSLGAGGPNTEAFF. CDR3 nucleotide sequence: TGTGCCAGCAGCTTGGGGGCAGGGGGCCCGAACACTGAAGCTTTCTTT.

The chain uses TRBV30 and TRBJ1-1; 10 bases fit TRBD1. V trimming: 3 bases; J trimming: 6 bases; junction bases outside the gene matches: 16. CDR1 and CDR2 (germline): GTSNPN, SVGIG (reference sequence). The CDR3 sequence is 17 residues long. The CDR3 here is CAWSHPGTGERLAEAFF. The DNA of the CDR3 is TGTGCCTGGAGCCACCCCGGGACAGGGGAAAGGTTGGCTGAAGCTTTCTTT.

The V gene is TRBV2, the J gene TRBJ2-7; 9 nucleotides line up with TRBD2. The CDR3 totals 15 residues. V lost 5 bases, J lost 1 base, and 6 bases stayed unmatched. Germline CDR1 is SNHLY and CDR2 is FYNNEI. CDR3 region: CASSQLAGRSYEQYF. CDR3 DNA: TGTGCCAGCAGTCAACTAGCGGGTCGGTCCTACGAGCAGTACTTC.

The chain carries TRBV6-6 and TRBJ1-3, with 7 bases fitting TRBD1. Germline-derived CDR1 and CDR2 are MNHNY and SVGAGI (reference sequence). CDR3 length: 16 residues. V lost 0 bases to trimming and J lost 4 bases; unmatched junction nucleotides: 6. Written as DNA, the CDR3 is TGTGCCAGCAGTTACTCGACCAGGGGGACGGGAAACACCATATATTTT. Its protein product is CASSYSTRGTGNTIYF.

In nucleotides, the CDR3 is TGTGCCAGCAGCTTAGCGCAGTGGGAGAGGGAACTGTTTTTT. Translated, it gives CASSLAQWERELFF. The rearrangement joins TRBV13 to TRBJ1-4; the D is unclear. Per germline, CDR1 PRHDT and CDR2 FYEKMQ (reference sequence). The CDR3 length is 14 residues. The V gene lost 1 base and the J gene lost 12 bases, with 15 bases spanning the gap.

The chain uses TRBV7-9 and TRBJ2-6; TRBD2 aligns across 13 bases. With 6 bases clipped from V and 0 bases from J, the junction kept 8 bases outside the gene matches. The CDR3 contains 19 residues. Per the germline V gene, CDR1 is SEHNR and CDR2 is FQNEAQ (reference sequence). The CDR3 loop is CASRSLGTSGTSGANVLTF. Written as DNA, the CDR3 is TGTGCCAGCAGGTCATTAGGGACTAGCGGGACCTCTGGGGCCAACGTCCTGACTTTC.

The CDR3 sequence is CASSPRLAQVQETQYF. The CDR3 coding sequence is TGTGCCAGCAGCCCGAGGCTAGCGCAAGTTCAAGAGACCCAGTACTTC. The rearrangement links TRBV11-1 to TRBJ2-5, with D perhaps TRBD2 (6 bases). The germline V gene has CDR1 SGHAT and CDR2 FQDESV (reference sequence). V dropped 5 bases and J dropped 2 bases, with 18 bases sitting between them. The CDR3 covers 16 residues. The full variable domain, with the rest looked up from reference TRBV11-1 and TRBJ2-5, is EAEVAQSPRYKITEKSQAVAFWCDPISGHATLYWYRQILGQGPELLVQFQDESVVDDSQLPKDRFSAERLKGVDSTLKIQPAELGDSAMYLCASSPRLAQVQETQYFGPGTRLLVL.

The sample holds a few counts of this clone. V is TRBV5-1 and J is TRBJ1-2; 7 bases agree with TRBD1. The CDR3 runs to 15 residues. The V gene end was trimmed by 2 bases and the J gene end by 6 bases; junction bases not matched to a gene: 10. Per germline, CDR1 SGHRS and CDR2 YFSETQ. The CDR3 spells CASSFDRVEGDGYTF. For the CDR3, the DNA is TGCGCCAGCAGCTTCGACAGGGTAGAAGGGGATGGCTACACCTTC.

V is TRBV27 and J is TRBJ1-1; D not certain. Germline V gene lookup returns CDR1 MNHEY and CDR2 SMNVEV (reference sequence). Trimming removed 5 bases from V and 5 bases from J, with 9 bases in between. This CDR3 region has 12 residues. CDR3 sequence reads: CASSPGGTEAFF. CDR3 DNA sequence: TGTGCCAGCAGTCCGGGTGGGACTGAAGCTTTCTTT.

The rearrangement links TRBV24-1 to TRBJ1-5, with 8 bases fitting TRBD1. V lost 0 bases, J lost 6 bases, and 0 bases stayed unmatched. In germline, CDR1 is KGHDR, CDR2 SFDVKD. The CDR3 totals 14 residues. CDR3: CATSDLDRGQPQHF. CDR3 nucleotide sequence: TGTGCCACCAGTGATTTGGACAGGGGTCAGCCCCAGCATTTT.

The gene calls are TRBV4-1 and TRBJ1-2; no reliable D call. The ends were cut back, 6 bases at V and 4 bases at J, with 12 bases in the middle. The CDR3 runs 13 residues. CDR1 and CDR2 from the germline V gene are MGHRA and YSYEKL. CDR3 protein: CASSYGGSYGYTF. CDR3 in DNA: TGCGCCAGCAGTTATGGAGGGAGCTATGGCTACACCTTC.

This chain joins TRBV27 and TRBJ1-6, with 10 bases fitting TRBD1. From germline, CDR1 is MNHEY and CDR2 SMNVEV (reference sequence). This CDR3 spans 15 amino acids. V gave up 5 bases and J gave up 10 bases; unmatched junction bases: 8. The CDR3 loop is CASSPGTGVGSPLHF. CDR3 sequence (DNA): TGTGCCAGCAGTCCCGGGACAGGGGTAGGCTCACCCCTCCACTTT.